The 7 T cell receptor beta chains presented below share a single source sample, sequenced in a study of monozygotic twins with inflammatory bowel disease. TCRdb re-called the 5' RACE reads and shows each CDR3 protein once, DNA omitted. The table lists 400,000 or so distinct CDR3 sequences. Input material: blood. Receptor source: a human donor with ulcerative colitis or Crohn's disease, or a healthy co-twin of an affected twin (not recorded which).

The chain employs TRBV25-1 and TRBJ2-3; absent DNA, TCRdb's TRBD2 call cannot be checked. The length of the CDR3 is 16 residues. Germline V CDR1 and CDR2: MGHDK, SYGVNS. CDR3 sequence: CASSEASGRAGDTQYF.

This chain uses TRBV6-2 or TRBV6-3 with TRBJ2-5. The CDR3 loop spans 11 amino acids. Germline V lookup: CDR1 MNHEY, CDR2 SVGEGT. The CDR3 sequence: CASSQRGTQYF.

The V gene is TRBV13, the J gene TRBJ2-1. The CDR3 is 13 amino acids. Per germline, CDR1 PRHDT and CDR2 FYEKMQ (reference sequence). CDR3 in amino acids: CASSFRIRNEQFF.

The V gene is TRBV19, the J gene TRBJ1-2; TCRdb's D gene call, TRBD1, goes unchecked for lack of DNA. Germline V lookup: CDR1 LNHDA, CDR2 SQIVND (reference sequence). The CDR3 length is 15 residues. The CDR3: CASSAMGQPFDGYTF. Combining the CDR3 with reference TRBV19 and TRBJ1-2 gives the whole variable domain DGGITQSPKYLFRKEGQNVTLSCEQNLNHDAMYWYRQDPGQGLRLIYYSQIVNDFQKGDIAEGYSVSREKKESFPLTVTSAQKNPTAFYLCASSAMGQPFDGYTFGSGTRLTVV.

The rearrangement links TRBV5-4 to TRBJ2-2. The germline V gene has CDR1 SGHNT and CDR2 YYREEE (reference sequence). The CDR3 is 15 amino acids. Here the CDR3 reads CASSSQQLNTGELFF.

The chain combines TRBV6-1 with TRBJ2-2; TCRdb indicates TRBD1, and absent DNA this call remains unverified. Looked up from germline, CDR1 is MNHNS and CDR2 is SASEGT. This CDR3 has 16 amino acids. CDR3 amino acids: CASRGKPGSWTGELFF.

The V and J genes are TRBV7-8 and TRBJ2-7. The CDR3 runs 14 residues. Per the germline V gene, CDR1 is SGHVS and CDR2 is FQNEAQ. This CDR3 reads CASSFMTSSYEQYF.